Following are 11 T cell receptor beta chains from one sample sequenced in a study of cytomegalovirus exposure and HLA in healthy donors. Using immunoSEQ multiplex PCR, the repertoire was profiled, and TCRdb retains in-frame clones only, with some absent. The data contain 100,000 to 150,000 clones, around 86% of them singletons. Sequencing input: PBMCs. These TCRs come from a woman aged 18 to 35 in good health and CMV-seronegative.

The V and J genes are TRBV28 and TRBJ2-2, with D maybe TRBD1 (6 bases). Germline loops: CDR1 MDHEN, CDR2 SYDVKM. Trimming cost V 8 bases and J 0 bases, with 10 bases left between them. The CDR3 is 14 residues long. CDR3 nucleotides: TGTGCCAGCCAGGGGATTCCGAACACCGGGGAGCTGTTTTTT. Encoded protein: CASQGIPNTGELFF.

The V call is TRBV5-6, the J call TRBJ2-1; 7 bases agree with TRBD2. V gave up 1 base and J gave up 6 bases; unmatched junction bases: 4. The CDR3 has 14 amino acids. Germline-derived CDR1 and CDR2 are SGHDT and YYEEEE. CDR3: CASSLLLAGNEQFF. The CDR3 region has the DNA TGTGCCAGCAGCTTGCTTTTAGCGGGCAATGAGCAGTTCTTC.

This clone was detected only once. The gene calls are TRBV4-1 and TRBJ2-3; D possibly corresponds to TRBD1 (5 bases). The CDR3 totals 18 residues. V lost 2 bases to trimming and J lost 6 bases, with 24 bases between them. The germline CDR1 and CDR2 sequences are MGHRA and YSYEKL. The CDR3 bases are TGCGCCAGCAGCCAATTTAAAATAAAGTGGGTTCACAGGGATACGCAGTATTTT. It codes for CASSQFKIKWVHRDTQYF.

The J gene is TRBJ2-7, the V gene TRBV19; D is possibly TRBD2 (6 bases). Trimming cost V 7 bases and J 2 bases, with 18 bases left between them. Looked up from germline, CDR1 is LNHDA and CDR2 is SQIVND (reference sequence). This CDR3 contains 15 residues. The CDR3 sequence: CASTGGGEAAYEQYF. CDR3 DNA: TGTGCCAGTACCGGGGGTGGGGAGGCGGCCTACGAGCAGTACTTC.

The rearrangement joins TRBV9 to TRBJ2-7; TRBD1 agrees at 9 bases. The germline gives CDR1 SGDLS, CDR2 YYNGEE. CDR3 length: 14 amino acids. J gave up 3 bases and V 0 bases, and 1 base lay outside the gene matches. CDR3 DNA: TGTGCCAGCAGCGTAGGGGACAGGGACTACGAGCAGTACTTC. As protein: CASSVGDRDYEQYF.

The V gene is TRBV11-1, the J gene TRBJ2-7; perhaps TRBD2 as D (6 bases). Trimming removed 5 bases from V and 5 bases from J, with 10 bases in between. CDR1 and CDR2 (germline): SGHAT, FQDESV (reference sequence). CDR3 length equals 12 residues. In DNA, the CDR3 is TGTGCCAGCAGCCTCGCGGGGAACGAGCAGTACTTC. This encodes CASSLAGNEQYF.

The chain has TRBV29-1 and TRBJ1-1; the match to TRBD1 covers 7 bases. V shed 2 bases, J shed 4 bases, and the junction held 7 bases outside the gene matches. Germline V gene data show CDR1 as SQVTM and CDR2 as ANQGSEA. The CDR3 is 14 residues long. This CDR3 is CSVEWQGVGTEAFF. CDR3 DNA sequence: TGCAGCGTTGAATGGCAGGGGGTGGGCACTGAAGCTTTCTTT. Full variable domain (rest looked up from reference TRBV29-1 and TRBJ1-1): SAVISQKPSRDICQRGTSLTIQCQVDSQVTMMFWYRQQPGQSLTLIATANQGSEATYESGFVIDKFPISRPNLTFSTLTVSNMSPEDSSIYLCSVEWQGVGTEAFFGQGTRLTVV.

The chain recombines TRBV11-3 with TRBJ2-5, with D hard to call. Looked up from germline, CDR1 is SGHNT and CDR2 is YENEEA. V dropped 0 bases and J dropped 5 bases, with 7 bases sitting between them. CDR3 length: 13 amino acids. The chain's CDR3 is CASSLDSLETQYF. In DNA, the CDR3 is TGTGCCAGCAGCTTAGATTCGTTGGAGACCCAGTACTTC.

V is TRBV2 and J is TRBJ2-6, with 9 nucleotides matching TRBD1. V lost 5 bases and J lost 2; bases outside the gene matches: 7. There are 17 residues in the CDR3. Looked up from germline, CDR1 is SNHLY and CDR2 is FYNNEI. CDR3 nucleotide sequence: TGTGCCAGCAGTCGGGACAGGGCGTGGGCTGGGGCCAACGTCCTGACTTTC. It specifies CASSRDRAWAGANVLTF.

This clone appeared a few times. This chain uses TRBV6-1 with TRBJ2-7; D call uncertain. The germline CDR1 and CDR2 sequences are MNHNS and SASEGT. V was trimmed by 2 bases and J by 12 bases, leaving 8 bases between them. The CDR3 extends over 10 amino acids. The CDR3 sequence: CASSEYRAYF. DNA of the CDR3: TGTGCCAGCAGTGAATACCGAGCGTACTTC.

V gene TRBV21-1 combines with J gene TRBJ2-7; the DNA was not compared with TRBD1, the D call given in the table. TRBV21-1 is deemed a pseudogene. The CDR3 has 14 residues. CDR3: CASSKGGKVDEQYF. Written as DNA, the CDR3 is TGTGCCAGCAGCAAAGGGGGCAAGGTGGACGAGCAGTACTTC.